The 11 T cell receptor beta chains below all came from one sample that was sequenced in a study of blood T cell repertoires in COVID-19. TCRdb's copy holds only in-frame clones and misses some; the assay was immunoSEQ multiplex PCR. The sample holds around 200,000 clones, about 78% seen once. The sequenced material came from peripheral blood. The receptors come from a woman between 65 and 79 years old with acute or convalescent COVID-19.

The chain couples TRBV7-9 to TRBJ2-7, with D maybe TRBD2 (5 bases). The germline V gene encodes CDR1 SEHNR and CDR2 FQNEAQ (reference sequence). CDR3 size: 11 residues. Trimming removed 5 bases at V and 4 bases at J, with 6 bases between. DNA of the CDR3: TGTGCCAGCAGCCGCGGGTACGAGCAGTACTTC. It is translated as CASSRGYEQYF.

This chain connects TRBV7-6 to TRBJ1-5; 10 bases agree with TRBD1. The germline gives CDR1 SGHVS, CDR2 FNYEAQ. The trim removed 5 bases at V and 1 base at J, leaving 8 bases unmatched. This CDR3 contains 17 residues. CDR3: CASSPDRGRNSNQPQHF. As DNA, the CDR3 is TGTGCCAGCAGCCCAGACAGGGGGCGAAACAGCAATCAGCCCCAGCATTTT.

In the case of this clone: At one of its ends the junction is not consistent with the germline gene, which may arise from a read error. The chain links TRBV19 to TRBJ2-7; 9 nucleotides line up with TRBD2. CDR1 is LNHDA, CDR2 SQIVND, per germline (reference sequence). The CDR3 has 12 amino acids. This CDR3 is CASSIVAGDKEF. CDR3 coding DNA: TGTGCCAGTAGTATCGTAGCGGGAGACAAGGAATTC.

J is TRBJ2-1 and V is TRBV2; D might be TRBD2 (6 bases). CDR1 and CDR2 (germline): SNHLY, FYNNEI. This CDR3 comprises 14 residues. Trimming left V 9 bases short and J 2 bases short, with 14 bases between. Here the CDR3 reads CARTRSSAYNEQFF. As DNA, the CDR3 is TGTGCCAGGACGAGATCTAGCGCCTACAATGAGCAGTTCTTC.

In this sample, this clone turned up once. This chain joins TRBV28 and TRBJ1-4, with 8 bases identical to TRBD1. The CDR3 has 12 amino acids. J was trimmed by 12 bases and V by 7 bases; bases with no gene match: 7. Germline CDR1 reads MDHEN; CDR2 reads SYDVKM. The chain's CDR3 is CASTLGTGELFF. The CDR3 nucleotides read TGTGCCAGCACCCTAGGGACAGGCGAACTGTTTTTT.

The CDR3 region is CASSQSGGPGAEQFF. The CDR3 DNA reads TGTGCCAGCAGCCAAAGCGGAGGACCGGGAGCTGAGCAGTTCTTC. The chain links TRBV3-1 (or the pseudogene TRBV3-2) to TRBJ2-1; D may be TRBD2 (6 bases). The V gene lost 2 bases and the J gene lost 9 bases, with 17 bases spanning the gap. The CDR3 extends over 15 amino acids. Germline CDR1 and CDR2: LGHDT and YNNKEL (reference sequence).

This chain connects TRBV18 to TRBJ2-1; 10 positions agree with TRBD2. CDR1 is KGHSH and CDR2 is LQKENI in the germline V gene. V lost 3 bases and J lost 4; bases outside the gene matches: 3. The CDR3 totals 15 residues. The CDR3 nucleotides are TGTGCCAGCTCACCCGGGACTAGCGCGTACAATGAGCAGTTCTTC. Its translation: CASSPGTSAYNEQFF. Together with reference TRBV18 and TRBJ2-1, the CDR3 gives the full variable domain: NAGVMQNPRHLVRRRGQEARLRCSPMKGHSHVYWYRQLPEEGLKFMVYLQKENIIDESGMPKERFSAEFPKEGPSILRIQQVVRGDSAAYFCASSPGTSAYNEQFFGPGTRLTVL.

This rearrangement joins TRBV21-1 to TRBJ1-4. TRBV21-1 is labeled a pseudogene. The CDR3 consists of 15 residues. CDR3 amino acids: CASSDPGGPGEKLFF. In DNA form, the CDR3 reads TGTGCCAGCAGCGATCCGGGGGGGCCGGGTGAAAAACTGTTTTTT.

This clone has a handful of counts. This rearrangement joins TRBV27 to TRBJ1-3; D not resolved. Trimming shortened V by 3 bases and J by 8 bases, and 11 bases separated the two germline ends. This CDR3 comprises 13 residues. Germline lookup yields CDR1 MNHEY and CDR2 SMNVEV (reference sequence). The CDR3 loop is CASSFVRGDTIYF. The CDR3 coding sequence is TGTGCCAGCAGTTTTGTCCGGGGAGACACCATATATTTT.

The rearrangement joins TRBV7-8 to TRBJ2-4; TRBD2 matches 7 bases. The length of the CDR3 is 19 residues. Per the germline V gene, CDR1 is SGHVS and CDR2 is FQNEAQ. After removal of 2 bases from V and 4 bases from J, the junction contained 17 bases not matched to a gene. DNA of the CDR3: TGTGCCAGCAGCTTATTCCCCTTAGGTAGCGGGCGTCCAAAAAACATTCAGTACTTC. It specifies CASSLFPLGSGRPKNIQYF.

V usage is TRBV11-1 and J usage is TRBJ2-7, with 8 bases fitting TRBD2. CDR1 is SGHAT and CDR2 is FQDESV in the germline V gene (reference sequence). This CDR3 has 15 residues. V trimming: 4 bases; J trimming: 4 bases; junction bases outside the gene matches: 9. This chain's CDR3 is CASSYLAGPGYEQYF. CDR3 nucleotide sequence: TGTGCCAGCAGCTACCTAGCGGGTCCCGGGTACGAGCAGTACTTC.